This T cell receptor (beta chain) was profiled in a study of lymphopenia after photon versus proton radiotherapy. Points from the study as a whole: Relative stability marked proton patients; photon patients lost diversity and naive cells.

TCRdb's copy holds only in-frame clones and misses some; the assay was immunoSEQ multiplex PCR. The repertoire holds 160,000 or so clones, with roughly nine tenths as singletons. As to this clone: The antigen is undetermined.

V lost 4 bases to trimming and J lost 2 bases, with 10 bases between them. This CDR3 spans 14 amino acids. Germline-derived CDR1 and CDR2 are SGHNT and YYREEE (reference sequence). The source of this sequence is a man in his fifties or sixties with gastric cancer. The sequencing used peripheral blood, collected from a patient treated with photon-based radiotherapy. The chain recombines TRBV5-4 with TRBJ2-1, with a possible D match to TRBD2 (6 bases). CDR3 DNA sequence: TGTGCCAGCAGCCAACCGGGGGCCTACAATGAGCAGTTCTTC. Amino acid sequence: CASSQPGAYNEQFF.